These 20 T cell receptor beta chains came from one sample sequenced in a study of control samples from healthy donors and cancer patients. Using immunoSEQ multiplex PCR, the repertoire was profiled, and TCRdb retains in-frame clones only, with some absent. The sample consists of some 150,000 clones, about 90% of them appearing once. Sequenced material: blood. Receptor source: a young man in good health.

The gene calls are TRBV28 and TRBJ1-3; possibly TRBD1 for D (5 bases). The CDR3 has 15 residues. The germline V gene encodes CDR1 MDHEN and CDR2 SYDVKM. V dropped 6 bases and J dropped 4 bases, with 16 bases sitting between them. CDR3 loop: CASSLPGGRGNTIYF. The CDR3, as DNA: TGTGCCAGCAGCCTCCCGGGGGGGAGGGGAAACACCATATATTTT.

This clone has more than one count but fewer than ten. CDR3 nucleotides: TGTGCCTGGAGCCCCGGACAGGGGCAAGAACTGTTTTTT. Amino acid sequence: CAWSPGQGQELFF. The chain joins TRBV30 to TRBJ1-4; TRBD1 agrees at 9 bases. Germline V gene sequence: CDR1 GTSNPN, CDR2 SVGIG (reference sequence). CDR3 length: 13 residues. V was pared by 3 bases and J by 12 bases, with 8 bases of the junction left unmatched.

The chain combines TRBV6-4 with TRBJ1-2; D is perhaps TRBD1 (6 bases). Germline V gives CDR1 MRHNA, CDR2 SNTAGT. This CDR3 contains 14 residues. V shed 2 bases and J shed 2 bases, with 9 bases lying between them. The CDR3 coding sequence is TGTGCCAGCAGTGACCACAGGGAGAACTATGGCTACACCTTC. Translation: CASSDHRENYGYTF.

The CDR3 DNA reads TGTGCCAGCAGCCCCCGACAGGGATTTATGTACTTC. This sequence encodes CASSPRQGFMYF. The chain couples TRBV5-6 to TRBJ2-7, with TRBD1 identical over 7 bases. The CDR3 extends over 12 amino acids. V dropped 4 bases and J dropped 12; count of bases not matched to a gene: 10. CDR1 and CDR2 (germline): SGHDT, YYEEEE.

The V gene is TRBV7-9, the J gene TRBJ2-2; 9 nucleotides align to TRBD1. Germline V gives CDR1 SEHNR, CDR2 FQNEAQ (reference sequence). V lost 2 bases and J lost 2; bases outside the gene matches: 6. The CDR3 runs 17 residues. CDR3 nucleotide sequence: TGTGCCAGCAGCTTAACAGGGGGCCTTTTAAACACCGGGGAGCTGTTTTTT. Residues: CASSLTGGLLNTGELFF.

The rearrangement uses TRBV27 and TRBJ2-3; 9 bases line up with TRBD1. The length of the CDR3 is 16 residues. Germline loops: CDR1 MNHEY, CDR2 SMNVEV (reference sequence). V gave up 5 bases and J gave up 1 base; unmatched junction bases: 7. Written as DNA, the CDR3 is TGTGCCAGCAGTCCGTGGGACAGGGTTGGCACAGATACGCAGTATTTT. It yields the protein CASSPWDRVGTDTQYF.

The V call is TRBV11-3, the J call TRBJ2-2, with 7 positions matching TRBD2. V lost 4 bases and J lost 6; bases outside the gene matches: 5. Looked up from germline, CDR1 is SGHNT and CDR2 is YENEEA. CDR3 size: 14 residues. The CDR3 loop reads CASSSGLVAGELFF. The CDR3 DNA reads as TGTGCCAGCAGCTCAGGACTAGTGGCCGGGGAGCTGTTTTTT.

V and J are TRBV27 and TRBJ2-1, with TRBD2 as a possible D gene (7 bases). Germline CDR1 MNHEY, CDR2 SMNVEV (reference sequence). The CDR3 contains 15 residues. Deletions cut 5 bases from V and 3 bases from J, with 14 bases between. CDR3 region: CASSLEGGVYNEQFF. Written as DNA, the CDR3 is TGTGCCAGCAGTCTAGAAGGGGGGGTCTACAATGAGCAGTTCTTC.

The V call is TRBV30, the J call TRBJ1-1, with D tentatively TRBD1 (5 bases). This CDR3 has 14 residues. Trimming shortened V by 3 bases and J by 5 bases, and 16 bases separated the two germline ends. In germline, CDR1 is GTSNPN, CDR2 SVGIG (reference sequence). The CDR3 coding sequence is TGTGCCTGGAGCCCCGACCAGGGTGTTACTGAAGCTTTCTTT. This codes for CAWSPDQGVTEAFF.

In its sample, this clone was seen a few times. The sample contains more than one DNA sequence encoding this CDR3. The rearrangement links TRBV7-2 to TRBJ1-5; D ambiguous. Trimming removed 2 bases at V and 4 bases at J, with 6 bases between. The CDR3 has 13 amino acids. Germline lookup yields CDR1 SGHTA and CDR2 FQGNSA. CDR3 DNA sequence: TGTGCCAGCAGCTTACGGGGAAATCAGCCCCAGCATTTT. Translated: CASSLRGNQPQHF.

The rearrangement joins TRBV15 to TRBJ1-1, with D tentatively TRBD1 (6 bases). Germline lookup yields CDR1 LNHNV and CDR2 YYDKDF (reference sequence). V gave up 3 bases and J gave up 6 bases, with 11 bases separating them. This CDR3 is 13 amino acids long. CDR3 DNA: TGTGCCACCAGCAGCGTACAGGGTGCTGAAGCTTTCTTT. It encodes CATSSVQGAEAFF.

V usage is TRBV19 and J usage is TRBJ1-1; D might be TRBD1 (6 bases). This CDR3 contains 15 residues. Germline values: CDR1 LNHDA, CDR2 SQIVND (reference sequence). V was cut by 4 bases and J by 5 bases, with 17 bases left in between. The CDR3 loop reads CASSTLDRRYTEAFF. The DNA for the CDR3 is TGTGCCAGTAGTACCCTGGACAGAAGGTATACTGAAGCTTTCTTT.

V and J are TRBV14 and TRBJ1-1, with D possibly being TRBD1 (5 bases). Germline V gene sequence: CDR1 SGHDN, CDR2 FVKESK. The CDR3 is made up of 16 amino acids. V gave up 1 base and J gave up 2 bases, with 14 bases separating them. In DNA, the CDR3 is TGTGCCAGCAGCCAAGGGTGGGGCAACCCAAACACTGAAGCTTTCTTT. This sequence encodes CASSQGWGNPNTEAFF.

This rearrangement joins TRBV2 to TRBJ1-1, with 11 bases matching TRBD1. Losses at the gene ends were 6 bases for V and 4 bases for J; bases not matched to a gene: 7. Germline V lookup: CDR1 SNHLY, CDR2 FYNNEI. CDR3 length: 15 residues. The CDR3 is CASRPRTGGSTEAFF. The DNA of the CDR3 is TGTGCCAGCAGACCCAGGACAGGGGGCTCCACTGAAGCTTTCTTT.

The genes are TRBV11-2 and TRBJ1-1; unclear D gene. This CDR3 is 14 amino acids long. Germline V gene data show CDR1 as SGHAT and CDR2 as FQNNGV. V lost 6 bases and J lost 1, with 12 bases in between. The CDR3 DNA sequence: TGTGCCAGCAGGGAGGGAGGGAGGAACACTGAAGCTTTCTTT. As protein: CASREGGRNTEAFF.

In DNA form, the CDR3 reads TGTGCCAGCAGCTCGGGGGACAGCGCGTTCAAGCAGTACTTC. Its protein product is CASSSGDSAFKQYF. The V gene is TRBV27, the J gene TRBJ2-7, with D possibly being TRBD1 (7 bases). The V end lost 6 bases, the J end lost 8 bases, and 20 bases lay between the germline ends. This CDR3 comprises 14 residues. The germline V gene encodes CDR1 MNHEY and CDR2 SMNVEV (reference sequence).

The genes are TRBV5-1 and TRBJ2-7, with D tentatively TRBD1 or TRBD2 (5 bases each). V was cut by 2 bases and J by 0 bases, with 12 bases left in between. Looked up from germline, CDR1 is SGHRS and CDR2 is YFSETQ. This CDR3 spans 15 amino acids. The CDR3 bases are TGCGCCAGCAGCTTCGAGGGGCGGACCTCCTACGAGCAGTACTTC. Encoded protein: CASSFEGRTSYEQYF.

In DNA, the CDR3 is TGTGCCAGCAGCCTCCGACTTCCTGAAGCTTTCTTT. This sequence encodes CASSLRLPEAFF. The chain uses TRBV11-2 and TRBJ1-1; unclear D gene. From germline, CDR1 is SGHAT and CDR2 FQNNGV. The CDR3 extends over 12 amino acids. The germline V and J ends were trimmed by 5 bases and 6 bases, with 10 bases remaining between them.

V and J are TRBV19 and TRBJ1-1, with 9 positions matching TRBD1. J gave up 1 base and V 4 bases, and 1 base lay outside the gene matches. Germline V gene sequence: CDR1 LNHDA, CDR2 SQIVND (reference sequence). The CDR3 runs 14 residues. Written as DNA, the CDR3 is TGTGCCAGTAGTAGGGGACAGGGGAACACTGAAGCTTTCTTT. Residues: CASSRGQGNTEAFF.

This chain joins TRBV4-1 and TRBJ1-5, with D possibly TRBD1 on 5 matching bases. V lost 2 bases, J lost 7 bases, and 12 bases lay in between. Germline-derived CDR1 and CDR2 are MGHRA and YSYEKL. There are 14 residues in the CDR3. DNA of the CDR3: TGCGCCAGCAGCCAAAAGGGAAGGGGACAGCCCCAGCATTTT. Translation: CASSQKGRGQPQHF.